The clone carrying this T cell receptor beta chain occurred many times. Every diagnosis used clinical symptoms, serum thyroxine and TRAb, thyroid ultrasound and orbital computed tomography. PBMCs were collected from an approximately 9 ml volume of fresh peripheral blood. After removal of 4 bases from V and 3 bases from J, the junction contained 6 bases not matched to a gene. Germline-derived CDR1 and CDR2 are MNHEY and SMNVEV (reference sequence). The CDR3 runs to 16 residues. These data belong to a study of T cells in Graves' hyperthyroidism and ophthalmopathy. Across the whole study: Staff took peripheral blood when the initial diagnosis was made, before any treatment began.

The TCR beta CDR3 regions underwent amplification using RNA transcripts as the source. A set of HTBI primers served as the primers for a first-round RT-PCR of the TCR CDR3. TCRdb re-analysed the multiplex PCR reads in MiXCR, keeping a single row per CDR3 protein. The sample shows 550,000 to 700,000 distinct CDR3 sequences, approximately 14% of them seen only once. This clonotype originated in a woman aged 40 to 55 with Graves' ophthalmopathy. This chain uses TRBV27 with TRBJ2-2, with 9 bases fitting TRBD2. The sequencing input was blood. Here the CDR3 reads CASSSYLAGHTGELFF. The DNA of the CDR3 is TGTGCCAGCAGTTCTTACCTAGCGGGACACACCGGGGAGCTGTTTTTT.